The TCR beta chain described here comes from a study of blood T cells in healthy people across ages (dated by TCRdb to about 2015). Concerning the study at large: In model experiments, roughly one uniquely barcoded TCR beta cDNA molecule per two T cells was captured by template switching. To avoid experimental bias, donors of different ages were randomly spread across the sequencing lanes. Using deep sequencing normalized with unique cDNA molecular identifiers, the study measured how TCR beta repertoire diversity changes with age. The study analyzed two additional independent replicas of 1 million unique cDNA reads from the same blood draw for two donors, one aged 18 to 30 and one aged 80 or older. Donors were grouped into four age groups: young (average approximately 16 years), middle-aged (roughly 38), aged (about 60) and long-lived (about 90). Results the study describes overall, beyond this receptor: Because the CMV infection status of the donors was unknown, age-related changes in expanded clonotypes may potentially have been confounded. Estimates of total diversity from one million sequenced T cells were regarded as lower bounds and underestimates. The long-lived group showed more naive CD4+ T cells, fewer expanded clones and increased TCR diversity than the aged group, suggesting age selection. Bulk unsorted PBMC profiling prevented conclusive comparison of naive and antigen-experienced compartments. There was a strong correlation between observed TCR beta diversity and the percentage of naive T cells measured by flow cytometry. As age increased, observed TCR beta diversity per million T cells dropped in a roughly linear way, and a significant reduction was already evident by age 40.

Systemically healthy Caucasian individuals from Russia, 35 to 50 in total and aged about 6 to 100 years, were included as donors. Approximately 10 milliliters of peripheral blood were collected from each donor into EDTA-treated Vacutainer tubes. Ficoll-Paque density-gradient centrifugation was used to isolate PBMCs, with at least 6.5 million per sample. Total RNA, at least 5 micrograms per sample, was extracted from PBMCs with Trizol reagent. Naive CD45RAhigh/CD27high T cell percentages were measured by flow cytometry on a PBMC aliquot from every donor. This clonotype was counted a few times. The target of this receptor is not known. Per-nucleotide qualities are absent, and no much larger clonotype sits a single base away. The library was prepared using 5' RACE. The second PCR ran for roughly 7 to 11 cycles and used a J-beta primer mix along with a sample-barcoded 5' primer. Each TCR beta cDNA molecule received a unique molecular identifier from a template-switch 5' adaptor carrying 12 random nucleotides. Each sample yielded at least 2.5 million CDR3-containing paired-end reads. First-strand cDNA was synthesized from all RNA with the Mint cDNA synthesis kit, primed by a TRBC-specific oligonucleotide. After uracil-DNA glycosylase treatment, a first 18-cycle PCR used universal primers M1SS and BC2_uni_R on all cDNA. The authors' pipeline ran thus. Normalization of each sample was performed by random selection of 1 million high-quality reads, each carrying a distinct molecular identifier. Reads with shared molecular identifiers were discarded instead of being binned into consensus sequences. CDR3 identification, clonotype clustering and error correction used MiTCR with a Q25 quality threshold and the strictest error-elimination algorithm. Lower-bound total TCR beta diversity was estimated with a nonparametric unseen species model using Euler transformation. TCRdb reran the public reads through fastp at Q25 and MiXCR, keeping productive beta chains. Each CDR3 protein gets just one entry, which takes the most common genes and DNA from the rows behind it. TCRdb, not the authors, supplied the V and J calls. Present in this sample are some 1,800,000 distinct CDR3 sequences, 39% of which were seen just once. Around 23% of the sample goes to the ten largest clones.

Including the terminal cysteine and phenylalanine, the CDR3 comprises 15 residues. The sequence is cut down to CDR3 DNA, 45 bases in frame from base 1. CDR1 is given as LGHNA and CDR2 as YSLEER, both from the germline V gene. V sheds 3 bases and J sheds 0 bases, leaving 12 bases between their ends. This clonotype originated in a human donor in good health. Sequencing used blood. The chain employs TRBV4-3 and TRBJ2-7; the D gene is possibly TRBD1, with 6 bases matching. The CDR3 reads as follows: CASSHYRDTSYEQYF. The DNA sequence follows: TGCGCCAGCAGCCATTACAGGGATACCTCCTACGAGCAGTACTTC.